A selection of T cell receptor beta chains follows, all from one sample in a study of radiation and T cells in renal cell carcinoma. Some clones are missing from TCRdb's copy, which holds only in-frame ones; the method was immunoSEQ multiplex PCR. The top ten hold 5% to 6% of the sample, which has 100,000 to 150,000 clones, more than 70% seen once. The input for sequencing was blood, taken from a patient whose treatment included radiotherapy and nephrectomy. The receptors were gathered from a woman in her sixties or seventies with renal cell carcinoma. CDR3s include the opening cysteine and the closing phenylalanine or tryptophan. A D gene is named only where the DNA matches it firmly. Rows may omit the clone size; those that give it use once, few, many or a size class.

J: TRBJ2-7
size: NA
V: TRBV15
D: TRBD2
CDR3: CATSRATSGAYEQYF
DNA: TGTGCCACCAGCCGCGCGACTAGCGGGGCCTACGAGCAGTACTTC

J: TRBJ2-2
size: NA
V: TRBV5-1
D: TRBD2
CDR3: CATWSSGATNTGELFF
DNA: TGCGCCACCTGGTCTAGCGGGGCGACGAACACCGGGGAGCTGTTTTTT

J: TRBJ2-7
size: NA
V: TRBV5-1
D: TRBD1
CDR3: CASSETGYEQYF
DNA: TGCGCCAGCAGCGAGACAGGGTACGAGCAGTACTTC

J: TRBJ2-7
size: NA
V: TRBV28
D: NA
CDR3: CASSFPRRNEQYF
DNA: TGTGCCAGCAGTTTTCCCAGACGCAACGAGCAGTACTTC

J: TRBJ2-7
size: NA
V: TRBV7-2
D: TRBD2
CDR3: CASSPPRGLAGEQYF
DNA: TGTGCCAGCAGCCCCCCCCGCGGACTAGCGGGCGAGCAGTACTTC

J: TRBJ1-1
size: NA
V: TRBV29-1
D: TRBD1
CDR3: CSVRTGVNTEAFF
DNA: TGCAGCGTTCGTACAGGGGTAAACACTGAAGCTTTCTTT

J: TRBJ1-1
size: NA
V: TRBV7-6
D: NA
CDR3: CASTKDMNTEAFF
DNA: TGTGCCAGCACCAAGGACATGAACACTGAAGCTTTCTTT

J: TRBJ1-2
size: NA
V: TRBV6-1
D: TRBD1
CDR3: CAIQTGAHYGYTF
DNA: TGTGCCATCCAGACAGGGGCACACTATGGCTACACCTTC

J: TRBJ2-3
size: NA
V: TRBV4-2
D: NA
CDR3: CASSQDGQTSGTQYF
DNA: TGTGCCAGCAGCCAAGATGGGCAGACTTCGGGTACGCAGTATTTT

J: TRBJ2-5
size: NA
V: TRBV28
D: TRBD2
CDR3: CASSSRGGYQETQYF
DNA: TGTGCCAGCAGTTCCCGGGGGGGGTACCAAGAGACCCAGTACTTC

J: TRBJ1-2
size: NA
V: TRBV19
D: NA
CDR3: CASKSGNYGYTF
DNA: TGTGCCAGTAAGAGTGGGAACTATGGCTACACCTTC

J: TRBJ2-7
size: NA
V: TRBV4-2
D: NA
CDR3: CASSRTGGGPFYEQYF
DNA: TGTGCCAGCAGCCGAACCGGCGGGGGCCCTTTCTACGAGCAGTACTTC

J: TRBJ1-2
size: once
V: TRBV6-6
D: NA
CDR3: CASSLGQGGGYTF
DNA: TGTGCCAGCAGTTTGGGGCAGGGTGGTGGCTACACCTTC

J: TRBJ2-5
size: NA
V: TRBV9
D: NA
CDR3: CASSEGGGGASGTQYF
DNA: TGTGCCAGCAGCGAAGGCGGGGGCGGCGCCTCGGGGACCCAGTACTTC

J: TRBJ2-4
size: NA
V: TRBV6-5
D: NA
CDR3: CASSAGGGRNIQYF
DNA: TGTGCCAGCAGCGCAGGGGGCGGGAGGAACATTCAGTACTTC

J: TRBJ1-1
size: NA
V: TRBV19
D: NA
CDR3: CASSHMTGNTEAFF
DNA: TGTGCCAGTAGTCATATGACAGGGAACACTGAAGCTTTCTTT

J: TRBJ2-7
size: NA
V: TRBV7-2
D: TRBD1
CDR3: CASSKPGQGAYEQYF
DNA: TGTGCCAGCAGCAAACCGGGACAGGGAGCCTACGAGCAGTACTTC

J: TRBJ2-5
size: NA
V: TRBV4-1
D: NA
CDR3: CASSQDQTGARGETQYF
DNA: TGCGCCAGCAGCCAAGATCAAACGGGGGCCAGAGGGGAGACCCAGTACTTC

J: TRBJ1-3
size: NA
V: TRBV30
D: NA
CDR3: CAWSWASSGNTIYF
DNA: TGTGCCTGGAGTTGGGCCTCCTCTGGAAACACCATATATTTT

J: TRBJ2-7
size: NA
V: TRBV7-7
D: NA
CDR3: CASSLVLQSEQYF
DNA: TGTGCTAGCAGCTTAGTCTTACAAAGCGAGCAGTACTTC

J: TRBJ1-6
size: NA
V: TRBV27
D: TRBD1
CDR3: CASSLRGVQGPPLHF
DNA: TGTGCCAGCAGTTTAAGGGGAGTACAGGGGCCACCCCTCCACTTT

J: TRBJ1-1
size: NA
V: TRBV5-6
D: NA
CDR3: CASSLVGIEAFF
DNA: TGTGCCAGCAGCTTGGTGGGGATTGAAGCTTTCTTT

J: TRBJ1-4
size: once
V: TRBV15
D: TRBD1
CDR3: CATSRVQGVEEKLFF
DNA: TGTGCCACCAGCAGGGTCCAGGGGGTGGAGGAAAAACTGTTTTTT

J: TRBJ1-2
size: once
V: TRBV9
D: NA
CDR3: CASSPGPNYGYTF
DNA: TGTGCCAGCAGCCCAGGGCCCAACTATGGCTACACCTTC

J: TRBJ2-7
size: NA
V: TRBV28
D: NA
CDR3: CASCLVGSYEQYF
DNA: TGTGCCAGCTGCCTCGTGGGCTCCTACGAGCAGTACTTC

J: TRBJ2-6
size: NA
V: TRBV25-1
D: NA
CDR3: CASSEWMGPPSGANVLTF
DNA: TGTGCCAGCAGTGAATGGATGGGGCCTCCGTCTGGGGCCAACGTCCTGACTTTC

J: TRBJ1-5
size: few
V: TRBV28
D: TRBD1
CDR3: CASTPGGQLGMQPQHF
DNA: TGTGCCAGCACCCCCGGGGGACAGCTGGGCATGCAGCCCCAGCATTTT

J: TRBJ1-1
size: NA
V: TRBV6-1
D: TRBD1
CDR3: CASSGRDRGVNTEAFF
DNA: TGTGCCAGCAGTGGCCGGGACAGGGGTGTGAACACTGAAGCTTTCTTT

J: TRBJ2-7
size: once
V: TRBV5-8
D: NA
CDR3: CASSLDRGLSYEQYF
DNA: TGTGCCAGCAGCTTGGACAGGGGACTCTCCTACGAGCAGTACTTC

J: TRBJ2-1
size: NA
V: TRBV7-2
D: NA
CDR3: CASSLGTTYNEQFF
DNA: TGTGCCAGCAGCTTAGGGACTACCTACAATGAGCAGTTCTTC

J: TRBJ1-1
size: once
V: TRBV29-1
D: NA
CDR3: CSVGGTEAFF
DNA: TGCAGCGTTGGGGGCACTGAAGCTTTCTTT

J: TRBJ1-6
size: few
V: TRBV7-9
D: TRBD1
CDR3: CASSLAHGTGGSPLHF
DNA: TGTGCCAGCAGCTTAGCACATGGGACAGGGGGTTCACCCCTCCACTTT

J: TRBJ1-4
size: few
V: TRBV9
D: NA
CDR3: CASSANGATNEKLFF
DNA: TGTGCCAGCAGCGCCAACGGAGCAACTAATGAAAAACTGTTTTTT

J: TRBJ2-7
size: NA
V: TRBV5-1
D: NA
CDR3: CASSPRTYEQYF
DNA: TGCGCCAGCAGCCCTCGGACCTACGAGCAGTACTTC

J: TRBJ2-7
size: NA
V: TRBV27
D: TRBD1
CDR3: CASSFLDRANEQYF
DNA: TGTGCCAGCAGTTTTTTGGACAGGGCCAACGAGCAGTACTTC

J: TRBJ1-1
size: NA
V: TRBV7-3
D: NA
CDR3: CASSLEGGVGNTEAFF
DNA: TGTGCCAGCAGCTTAGAGGGCGGTGTGGGGAACACTGAAGCTTTCTTT

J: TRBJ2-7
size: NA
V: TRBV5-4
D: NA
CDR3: CASSLDGVEQYF
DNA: TGTGCCAGCAGCTTAGACGGAGTAGAGCAGTACTTC

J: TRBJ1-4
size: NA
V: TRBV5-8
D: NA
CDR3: CASSSGRVHKNEKLFF
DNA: TGTGCCAGCAGCTCCGGACGGGTACACAAGAATGAAAAACTGTTTTTT

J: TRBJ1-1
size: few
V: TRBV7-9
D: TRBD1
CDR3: CASSDRDSRTEAFF
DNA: TGTGCCAGCAGCGACCGGGACAGCCGCACTGAAGCTTTCTTT

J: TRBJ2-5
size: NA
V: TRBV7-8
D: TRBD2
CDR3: CASSLYRAGSPQETQYF
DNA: TGTGCCAGCAGCTTATACCGAGCGGGGAGTCCACAAGAGACCCAGTACTTC

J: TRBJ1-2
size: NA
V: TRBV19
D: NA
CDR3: CASSIDLGAGVGYTF
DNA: TGTGCCAGTAGTATAGATCTAGGGGCAGGCGTGGGCTACACCTTC

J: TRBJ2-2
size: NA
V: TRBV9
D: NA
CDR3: CASSVADPNTGELFF
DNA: TGTGCCAGCAGCGTAGCCGACCCAAACACCGGGGAGCTGTTTTTT

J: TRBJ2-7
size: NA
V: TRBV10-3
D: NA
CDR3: CAISGGSLDIYEQYF
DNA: TGTGCCATCAGTGGAGGCAGTTTAGATATCTACGAGCAGTACTTC

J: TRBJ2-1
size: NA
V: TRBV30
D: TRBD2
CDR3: CARQRVRGGYNEQFF
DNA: TGTGCCCGACAACGCGTGCGGGGGGGCTACAATGAGCAGTTCTTC

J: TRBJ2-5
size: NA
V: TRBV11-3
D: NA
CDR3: CASSYQGETQYF
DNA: TGTGCCAGCAGCTACCAGGGGGAGACCCAGTACTTC